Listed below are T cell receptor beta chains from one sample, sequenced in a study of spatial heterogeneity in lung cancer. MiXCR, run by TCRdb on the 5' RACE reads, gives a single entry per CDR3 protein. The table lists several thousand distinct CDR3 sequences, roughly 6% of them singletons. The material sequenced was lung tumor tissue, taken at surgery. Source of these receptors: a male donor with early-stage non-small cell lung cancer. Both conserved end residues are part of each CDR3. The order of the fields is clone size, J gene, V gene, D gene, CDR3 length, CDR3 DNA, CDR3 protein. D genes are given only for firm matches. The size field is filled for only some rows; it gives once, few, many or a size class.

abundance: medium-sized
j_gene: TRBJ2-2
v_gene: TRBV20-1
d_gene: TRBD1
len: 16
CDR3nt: TGCAGTGCTAGAGATAGCCGACAGGGGGTTGCCGGGGAGCTGTTTTTT
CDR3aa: CSARDSRQGVAGELFF

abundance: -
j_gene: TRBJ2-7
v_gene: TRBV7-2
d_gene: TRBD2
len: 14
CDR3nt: TGTGCCAGCACGAAGTGGGGACTAGCAGACGAGCAGTACTTC
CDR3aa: CASTKWGLADEQYF

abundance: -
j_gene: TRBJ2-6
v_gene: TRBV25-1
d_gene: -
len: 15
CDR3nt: TGTGCCAGCAGTGAATTGGCCTCTGGGGCCAACGTCCTGACTTTC
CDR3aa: CASSELASGANVLTF

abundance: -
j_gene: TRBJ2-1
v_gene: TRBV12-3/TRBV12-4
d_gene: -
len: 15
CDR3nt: TGTGCCAGCAGTCCGGGCCTAGGTTCCTACAATGAGCAGTTCTTC
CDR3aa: CASSPGLGSYNEQFF

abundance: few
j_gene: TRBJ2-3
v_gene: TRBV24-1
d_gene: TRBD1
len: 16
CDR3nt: TGTGCCACCAGTGATCGACAGGGCCCAGATCAGGATACGCAGTATTTT
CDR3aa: CATSDRQGPDQDTQYF

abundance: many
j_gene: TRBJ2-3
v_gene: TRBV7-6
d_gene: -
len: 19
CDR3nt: TGTGCCAGCAGCTTAGGCGGGTTGAGGGGGGGCCATTGGACAGATACGCAGTATTTT
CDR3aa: CASSLGGLRGGHWTDTQYF

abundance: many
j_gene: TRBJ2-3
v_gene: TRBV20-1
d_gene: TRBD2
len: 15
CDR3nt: TGCAGTGCTAGAGATTATAGCGGGGTGGCAGATACGCAGTATTTT
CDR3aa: CSARDYSGVADTQYF

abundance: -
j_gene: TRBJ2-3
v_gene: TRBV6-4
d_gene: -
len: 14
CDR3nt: TGTGCCAGCAGTGACTCCACAGAGACAGATACGCAGTATTTT
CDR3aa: CASSDSTETDTQYF

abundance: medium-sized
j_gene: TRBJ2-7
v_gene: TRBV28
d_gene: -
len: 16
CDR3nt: TGTGCCAGCAGTAGATATAGAACCTCGGCCTTTTACGAGCAGTACTTC
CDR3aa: CASSRYRTSAFYEQYF

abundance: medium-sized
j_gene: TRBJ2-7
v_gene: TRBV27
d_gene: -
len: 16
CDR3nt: TGTGCCAGCAGTTTATCGATGGCAGAATTAAACTACGAGCAGTACTTC
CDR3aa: CASSLSMAELNYEQYF

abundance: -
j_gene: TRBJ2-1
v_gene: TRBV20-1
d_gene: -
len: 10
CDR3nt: TGCAGTGCCTACCACAATGAGCAGTTCTTC
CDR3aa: CSAYHNEQFF

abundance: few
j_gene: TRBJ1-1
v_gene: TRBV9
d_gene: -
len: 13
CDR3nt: TGTGCCAGCAGCGAAGGGCAGGGGAGTGAAGCTTTCTTT
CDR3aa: CASSEGQGSEAFF

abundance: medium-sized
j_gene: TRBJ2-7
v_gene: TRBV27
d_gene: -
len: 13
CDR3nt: TGTGCCAGCAGGCCGGACGTCTCCTACGAGCAGTACTTC
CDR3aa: CASRPDVSYEQYF

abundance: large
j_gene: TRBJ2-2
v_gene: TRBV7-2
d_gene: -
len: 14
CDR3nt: TGTGCCAGCAGTTCAGGGCCTCTATCTGGGGAGCTGTTTTTT
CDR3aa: CASSSGPLSGELFF

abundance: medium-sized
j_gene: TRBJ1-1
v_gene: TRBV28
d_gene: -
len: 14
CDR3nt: TGTGCCAGCAGGATAGGAAGGGGGGTAGCTGAAGCTTTCTTT
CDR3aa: CASRIGRGVAEAFF

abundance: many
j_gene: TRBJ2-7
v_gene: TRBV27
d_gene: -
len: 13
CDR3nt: TGTGCCAGCAAAAGAACAGGGCCCTACGAGCAGTACTTC
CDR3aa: CASKRTGPYEQYF

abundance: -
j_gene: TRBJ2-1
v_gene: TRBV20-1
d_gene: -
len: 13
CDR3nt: TGCAGTTTAGGGGGGTCAAGGAACAATGAGCAGTTCTTC
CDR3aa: CSLGGSRNNEQFF

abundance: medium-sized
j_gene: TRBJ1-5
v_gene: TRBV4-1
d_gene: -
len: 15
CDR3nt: TGCGCCAGCAGCCATTCCGACGGTAGCAATCAGCCCCAGCATTTT
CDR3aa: CASSHSDGSNQPQHF

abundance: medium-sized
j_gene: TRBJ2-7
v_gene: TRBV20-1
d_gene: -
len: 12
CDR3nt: TGCAGTGCTAGGGGTTACTCCTACGAGCAGTACTTC
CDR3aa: CSARGYSYEQYF

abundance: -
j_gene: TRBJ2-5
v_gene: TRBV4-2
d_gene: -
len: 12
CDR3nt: TGTGCCAGCAGCCAAGATTTGAAGACCCAGTACTTC
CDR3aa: CASSQDLKTQYF

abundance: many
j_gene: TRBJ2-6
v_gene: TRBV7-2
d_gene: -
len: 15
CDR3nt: TGTGCCAGCAGCTTAGTAGGGGCTGGGGCCAACGTCCTGACTTTC
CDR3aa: CASSLVGAGANVLTF

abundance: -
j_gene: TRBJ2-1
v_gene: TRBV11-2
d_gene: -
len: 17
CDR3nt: TGTGCCAGCAGCTTAGCGGGTTCCGGCCGGAGGGACAATGAGCAGTTCTTC
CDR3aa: CASSLAGSGRRDNEQFF

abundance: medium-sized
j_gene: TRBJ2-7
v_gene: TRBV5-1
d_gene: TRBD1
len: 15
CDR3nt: TGCGCCAGCAGCTTGGAGACAGGGGGCTCCTACGAGCAGTACTTC
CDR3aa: CASSLETGGSYEQYF

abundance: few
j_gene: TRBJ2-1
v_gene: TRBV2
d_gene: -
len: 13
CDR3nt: TGTGCCAGCAGTGAATTGGAGGGGAATGAGCAGTTCTTC
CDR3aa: CASSELEGNEQFF

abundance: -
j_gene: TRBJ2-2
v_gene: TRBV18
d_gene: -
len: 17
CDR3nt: TGTGCCAGCTCACCATCATCCCAGGGGCGCGGCACCGGGGAGCTGTTTTTT
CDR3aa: CASSPSSQGRGTGELFF